This T cell receptor beta chain comes out of a study of T cells after somatic rescue of genetic block. Libraries were prepared by immunoSEQ multiplex PCR; TCRdb keeps only in-frame clonotypes and omits some of them. The repertoire includes 45,000 to 55,000 clones, around 96% of them detected once, and approximately 0.077% sits in the top ten. A single count supports this clone. The CDR3 runs 13 residues. Germline V CDR1 and CDR2: LNHDA, SQIVND (reference sequence). Trimming stripped 6 bases from V and 0 bases from J, with 8 bases between. This chain connects TRBV19 to TRBJ1-1; maybe TRBD1 (5 bases). The receptor was isolated from a child younger than two. Sequenced sample: peripheral blood mononuclear cells (PBMCs). As DNA, the CDR3 is TGTGCCAGTAGCGCAGGGATGAACACTGAAGCTTTCTTT. Encoded protein: CASSAGMNTEAFF.